These 29 T cell receptor beta chains share one sample of origin, sequenced in a study of molecular identifiers for immune sequencing clone quantification. MiXCR was run by TCRdb on the PCR reads, yielding one entry per CDR3 protein. The repertoire has a few hundred thousand distinct CDR3 sequences, about a quarter of them found once; the top ten carry 0.7% to 0.9%. The specimen was naive CD8+ T cells from blood, with Jurkat cell RNA spiked in. Subset meaning: FACS-sorted CD8+CD4-CCR7+CD45RA+ naive T cells. Source of these receptors: a human donor in good health. Some libraries in this study had Jurkat cell RNA spiked in.

In this sample, this clonotype turned up many times. V and J are TRBV14 and TRBJ1-1, with D possibly TRBD1 on 6 matching bases. Trimming took 3 bases from V and 0 from J, leaving 11 bases between them. The CDR3 loop spans 15 amino acids. Germline V gives CDR1 SGHDN, CDR2 FVKESK. The CDR3 DNA sequence: TGTGCCAGCAGCCAGGCCAGGGACATGAACACTGAAGCTTTCTTT. It translates to CASSQARDMNTEAFF.

This clonotype came up many times. The chain carries TRBV4-1 and TRBJ2-7; TRBD1 aligns across 7 bases. Germline V lookup: CDR1 MGHRA, CDR2 YSYEKL. The ends lost 1 base at V and 0 bases at J; junction bases unmatched: 6. The CDR3 runs 16 residues. The CDR3 sequence: CASSQGTGGSSYEQYF. The CDR3, as DNA: TGCGCCAGCAGCCAAGGGACAGGAGGCAGCTCCTACGAGCAGTACTTC.

This clonotype turned up a few times. J is TRBJ2-7 and V is TRBV27; weak D call: TRBD1 (6 bases). The germline CDR1 and CDR2 sequences are MNHEY and SMNVEV (reference sequence). V lost 4 bases to trimming and J lost 5 bases, with 9 bases between them. The length of the CDR3 is 12 residues. CDR3: CASSSGVHEQYF. CDR3 bases: TGTGCCAGCAGTTCAGGGGTACACGAGCAGTACTTC.

This clonotype was counted only a few times. The chain combines TRBV20-1 with TRBJ1-1; D perhaps matches TRBD1 (6 bases). The CDR3 totals 17 residues. Trimming stripped 0 bases from V and 0 bases from J, with 17 bases between. Germline-derived CDR1 and CDR2 are DFQATT and SNEGSKA (reference sequence). Written as DNA, the CDR3 is TGCAGTGCTAGAGATGAGGTAGGGGGGGCCCTGAACACTGAAGCTTTCTTT. Translation gives CSARDEVGGALNTEAFF.

This clonotype was seen a handful of times. The rearrangement uses TRBV19 and TRBJ2-3; possible D gene TRBD1, 5 bases. Germline CDR1 reads LNHDA; CDR2 reads SQIVND (reference sequence). V lost 5 bases and J lost 6, with 12 bases in between. The CDR3 runs to 13 residues. As DNA, the CDR3 is TGTGCCAGTAGTGCAGGGTTTGAGGATACGCAGTATTTT. This codes for CASSAGFEDTQYF.

The CDR3 sequence: CASSLAFGIRGETQYF. The CDR3 DNA follows: TGTGCCAGCAGCTTAGCCTTCGGCATACGGGGAGAGACCCAGTACTTC. The chain has TRBV7-9 and TRBJ2-5; TRBD2 is a possible D gene (5 bases). With 0 bases removed from V and 4 bases from J, the gap between germline ends came to 15 bases. Per the germline V gene, CDR1 is SEHNR and CDR2 is FQNEAQ (reference sequence). This CDR3 comprises 16 residues. Full variable domain (remainder filled in from reference TRBV7-9 and TRBJ2-5): DTGVSQNPRHKITKRGQNVTFRCDPISEHNRLYWYRQTLGQGPEFLTYFQNEAQLEKSRLLSDRFSAERPKGSFSTLEIQRTEQGDSAMYLCASSLAFGIRGETQYFGPGTRLLVL.

The V and J genes are TRBV14 and TRBJ2-5; D might be TRBD2 (6 bases). CDR1 is SGHDN, CDR2 FVKESK, per germline. The CDR3 totals 16 residues. V shed 1 base and J shed 1 base, with 13 bases lying between them. CDR3 in DNA: TGTGCCAGCAGCCAAGTGAGGAGGGAGGTCCAAGAGACCCAGTACTTC. Translating it yields CASSQVRREVQETQYF.

The chain has TRBV27 and TRBJ1-5; tentatively, D is TRBD1 (6 bases). Germline V gives CDR1 MNHEY, CDR2 SMNVEV (reference sequence). The CDR3 totals 15 residues. Trimming left V 2 bases short and J 0 bases short, with 8 bases between. The CDR3 spells CASSLQGPSNQPQHF. The CDR3 region has the DNA TGTGCCAGCAGTTTACAGGGGCCTAGCAATCAGCCCCAGCATTTT.

This clonotype has just a few counts. The gene calls are TRBV12-3 or TRBV12-4 and TRBJ2-1; 8 nucleotides line up with TRBD1. V dropped 5 bases and J dropped 1; count of bases not matched to a gene: 4. The CDR3 is 15 amino acids. Here the CDR3 DNA reads TGTGCCAGCAGTGACAGGGGAGTTTCCTACAATGAGCAGTTCTTC. It specifies CASSDRGVSYNEQFF.

Remarks on this clonotype: A read error may be the cause here, since a much bigger clone is one base away. The chain joins TRBV12-3 or TRBV12-4 to TRBJ1-2, with D unresolved. Trimming stripped 3 bases from V and 4 bases from J, with 6 bases between. The CDR3 loop spans 12 amino acids. CDR3 nucleotide sequence: TGTGCCAGCAGTTTTTACAGCTATGGCTACACCTTC. It is translated as CASSFYSYGYTF.

Notes on this clonotype: A much larger clone sits a single nucleotide away, making a read error possible. This chain uses TRBV2 with TRBJ2-7; D perhaps matches TRBD2 (6 bases). Germline V gives CDR1 SNHLY, CDR2 FYNNEI. The CDR3 runs 14 residues. DNA for the CDR3: TGTGCCAGCAGCCCAGGACTACGCTTATACGGGCAGTACTTC. It yields the protein CASSPGLRLYGQYF.

This clonotype has at least ten counts. The chain links TRBV13 to TRBJ2-3, with no clear D. Germline CDR1 reads PRHDT; CDR2 reads FYEKMQ (reference sequence). CDR3 length: 12 amino acids. Trimming stripped 1 base from V and 4 bases from J, with 3 bases between. The CDR3 DNA follows: TGTGCCAGCAGCTTAGATCCAGATACGCAGTATTTT. This translates into CASSLDPDTQYF.

The chain has TRBV12-3 or TRBV12-4 and TRBJ2-1; D is undetermined. V was trimmed by 4 bases and J by 8 bases, leaving 15 bases between them. This CDR3 is built from 14 residues. The DNA for the CDR3 is TGTGCCAGCAGTTCCCGGACCCGAACGGATGAGCAGTTCTTC. It specifies CASSSRTRTDEQFF.

This clonotype was detected only a few times. This chain links TRBV7-2 with TRBJ2-1; D is ambiguous. The CDR3 length is 16 residues. V lost 6 bases and J 2 bases, leaving 17 bases between the germline ends. The germline CDR1 and CDR2 sequences are SGHTA and FQGNSA. The CDR3 DNA follows: TGTGCCAGCAGTTTTCGCTCCGCTTCTCCCTACAATGAGCAGTTCTTC. It encodes CASSFRSASPYNEQFF.

This clonotype was seen a handful of times. The gene calls are TRBV7-9 and TRBJ1-3, with D hard to call. V was clipped by 5 bases and J by 2 bases, with 7 bases between them. The CDR3 has 13 amino acids. CDR1 SEHNR and CDR2 FQNEAQ come from the germline V gene (reference sequence). Here the CDR3 reads CASSPVPGNTIYF. DNA for the CDR3: TGTGCCAGCAGCCCCGTGCCTGGAAACACCATATATTTT.

The table lists this clonotype with a count of one. A clone one base away is much larger, so this may be a read error. The chain is built from TRBV4-3 and TRBJ2-1; 8 nucleotides match TRBD2. Per the germline V gene, CDR1 is LGHNA and CDR2 is YSLEER. This CDR3 region has 16 residues. With 0 bases clipped from V and 12 bases from J, the junction kept 13 bases outside the gene matches. In DNA form, the CDR3 reads TGCGCCAGCAGCCAAGATCTTGCGGGGGGTCAGGGTGCGCAGTTCTTC. This encodes CASSQDLAGGQGAQFF.

This clonotype was seen ten or more times. The J gene is TRBJ2-3, the V gene TRBV6-6; either TRBD1 or TRBD2 may supply D (5 bases each). Germline-derived CDR1 and CDR2 are MNHNY and SVGAGI (reference sequence). This CDR3 is built from 14 residues. V was pared by 5 bases and J by 3 bases, with 12 bases between. CDR3 DNA: TGTGCCAGCAGTCTGTCGGGGCGTACAGATACGCAGTATTTT. Protein sequence: CASSLSGRTDTQYF.

For this clonotype: A read error may be the cause here, since a much bigger clone is one base away. This chain links TRBV2 with TRBJ2-7; weak D call: TRBD1 (6 bases). This CDR3 is 15 amino acids long. Looked up from germline, CDR1 is SNHLY and CDR2 is FYNNEI. The V end lost 7 bases, the J end lost 1 base, and 17 bases lay between the germline ends. DNA of the CDR3: TGTGCCAGCACCACCAGCAGGGGAAAGTCCTACGAGCAGTACTTC. It is translated as CASTTSRGKSYEQYF.

The chain combines TRBV19 with TRBJ2-5; TRBD1 matches at 8 bases. J lost 1 base, V lost 3 bases, and 4 bases had no gene match. The CDR3 is 15 amino acids. Germline V gene sequence: CDR1 LNHDA, CDR2 SQIVND (reference sequence). In nucleotides, the CDR3 is TGTGCCAGTAGTATTATCGGGACAGGCCAAGAGACCCAGTACTTC. It specifies CASSIIGTGQETQYF.

V and J are TRBV29-1 and TRBJ2-7; D unresolved. V lost 4 bases and J lost 0, with 10 bases in between. The CDR3 loop spans 13 amino acids. CDR1 is SQVTM and CDR2 is ANQGSEA in the germline V gene. This CDR3 reads CSVGTESSYEQYF. For the CDR3, the DNA is TGCAGCGTTGGCACAGAGAGCTCCTACGAGCAGTACTTC.

Many counts were recorded for this clonotype. The chain is built from TRBV7-9 and TRBJ1-1, with TRBD1 matching over 8 bases. The CDR3 runs to 13 residues. Per the germline V gene, CDR1 is SEHNR and CDR2 is FQNEAQ (reference sequence). The junction had 3 bases not matched to a gene; V was cut back by 4 bases and J by 5 bases. The CDR3 nucleotides are TGTGCCAGCAGCTCCCGGGACAGGACTGAAGCTTTCTTT. It yields the protein CASSSRDRTEAFF.

This clonotype was observed a few times. The chain recombines TRBV20-1 with TRBJ2-7, with no clear D. The CDR3 contains 13 residues. V was shortened by 3 bases and J by 0 bases, with 9 bases between the two germline ends. Germline V gene lookup returns CDR1 DFQATT and CDR2 SNEGSKA (reference sequence). This CDR3 is CSAREQNSYEQYF. The DNA of the CDR3 is TGCAGTGCTAGGGAACAGAACTCCTACGAGCAGTACTTC.

This clonotype has ten or more counts. The chain uses TRBV4-2 and TRBJ1-4, with D possibly being TRBD1 (6 bases). Germline CDR1 reads LGHNA; CDR2 reads YNFKEQ. V was shortened by 0 bases and J by 10 bases, with 15 bases between the two germline ends. The CDR3 loop spans 15 amino acids. DNA for the CDR3: TGTGCCAGCAGCCAAGATCGTCAGGGGCAGGGAAAACTGTTTTTT. This gives the protein CASSQDRQGQGKLFF.

This clonotype was recorded a few times. The J gene is TRBJ2-3, the V gene TRBV20-1, with D perhaps TRBD1 (6 bases). The CDR3 loop spans 13 amino acids. Trimming stripped 3 bases from V and 4 bases from J, with 11 bases between. CDR1 and CDR2 (germline): DFQATT, SNEGSKA (reference sequence). CDR3 nucleotide sequence: TGCAGTGCTAGGCCAACAGGGTCAGATACGCAGTATTTT. Its translation: CSARPTGSDTQYF.

Many counts were recorded for this clonotype. The J gene is TRBJ1-5, the V gene TRBV12-3 or TRBV12-4, with 8 bases lining up with TRBD1. V dropped 5 bases and J dropped 0; count of bases not matched to a gene: 9. The CDR3 is 17 amino acids. This chain's CDR3 is CASSPEQGVYSNQPQHF. The CDR3 coding sequence is TGTGCCAGCAGTCCCGAACAGGGGGTCTATAGCAATCAGCCCCAGCATTTT.

Only a few counts were recorded for this clonotype. J is TRBJ2-7 and V is TRBV19, with D perhaps matching TRBD1 (6 bases). Trimming stripped 5 bases from V and 2 bases from J, with 13 bases between. This CDR3 comprises 14 residues. Per germline, CDR1 LNHDA and CDR2 SQIVND (reference sequence). The CDR3 DNA reads TGTGCCAGTAGTCCACAGGGATTACCCTACGAGCAGTACTTC. Translation gives CASSPQGLPYEQYF.

This clonotype was seen only a few times. V usage is TRBV18 and J usage is TRBJ2-7; D is undetermined. CDR3 length: 15 residues. Trimming left V 3 bases short and J 3 bases short, with 15 bases between. CDR1 is KGHSH, CDR2 LQKENI, per germline. CDR3 bases: TGTGCCAGCTCACCGAGCTCCCCAGGCCTCTACGAGCAGTACTTC. Translated, it gives CASSPSSPGLYEQYF. The whole variable domain, remainder taken from reference TRBV18 and TRBJ2-7, is NAGVMQNPRHLVRRRGQEARLRCSPMKGHSHVYWYRQLPEEGLKFMVYLQKENIIDESGMPKERFSAEFPKEGPSILRIQQVVRGDSAAYFCASSPSSPGLYEQYFGPGTRLTVT.

CDR3 DNA: TGTGCCAGCAGCGCGGAGGGGGCTCGGACTGAAGCTTTCTTT. Protein sequence: CASSAEGARTEAFF. The chain carries TRBV3-1 and TRBJ1-1; 7 bases are a match to TRBD1. Per the germline V gene, CDR1 is LGHDT and CDR2 is YNNKEL (reference sequence). J gave up 5 bases and V 5 bases, and 8 bases lay outside the gene matches. The length of the CDR3 is 14 residues.

Remarks on this clonotype: At one end the junction does not follow the germline gene, possibly because of a read error. V is TRBV2 and J is TRBJ2-3, with TRBD2 identical over 13 bases. The germline V gene encodes CDR1 SNHLY and CDR2 FYNNEI. The CDR3 covers 18 residues. The CDR3 coding sequence is TGTGCCAGCAGCCAGACTAGCGGGGGGTCTGCTAGCACAGGTACGCAGTATTTT. This encodes CASSQTSGGSASTGTQYF.